This T cell receptor (beta chain) originates from a study of beta chain features in type 1 diabetes. Study-level background: No patient-donor differences in age, gender, total cells or subset yield.

What was sequenced were expressed TCRB transcripts, since all of the isolated RNA had been reverse transcribed. Only in-frame clones appear in the TCRdb table, and some are missing; sequencing was by immunoSEQ multiplex PCR. The data show 300,000 to 350,000 clones, 6.5% to 10% seen once. CDR1 is MDHEN, CDR2 SYDVKM, per germline. The germline V and J ends were trimmed by 7 bases and 2 bases, with 12 bases remaining between them. The CDR3 sequence is 13 residues long. Many counts were recorded for this clone. The chain carries TRBV28 and TRBJ2-7; maybe TRBD2 (6 bases). Sequenced sample: central memory CD4+ T cells from blood. This clonotype was obtained from a woman aged 18-29 years in good health. CDR3 residues: CASIKRGTYEQYF. In DNA, the CDR3 is TGTGCCAGCATTAAACGGGGGACCTACGAGCAGTACTTC.